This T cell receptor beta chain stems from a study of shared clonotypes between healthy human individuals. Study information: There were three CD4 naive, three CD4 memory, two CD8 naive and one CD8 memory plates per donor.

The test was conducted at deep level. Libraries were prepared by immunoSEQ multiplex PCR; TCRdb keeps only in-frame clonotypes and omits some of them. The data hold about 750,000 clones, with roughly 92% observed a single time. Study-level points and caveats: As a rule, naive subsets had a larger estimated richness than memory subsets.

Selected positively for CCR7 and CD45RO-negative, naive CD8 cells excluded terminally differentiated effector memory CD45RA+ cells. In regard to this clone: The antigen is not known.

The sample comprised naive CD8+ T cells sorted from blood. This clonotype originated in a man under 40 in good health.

CDR3: CSPRDRAYEQYF. For the CDR3, the DNA is TGCAGCCCACGGGACAGGGCCTACGAGCAGTACTTC. This sequence joins TRBV29-1 and TRBJ2-7, with TRBD1 identical over 9 bases. V was clipped by 8 bases and J by 2 bases; unmatched bases: 4. CDR3 length: 12 amino acids. Germline-derived CDR1 and CDR2 are SQVTM and ANQGSEA.